This T cell receptor beta chain is drawn from a study of PD-1 blockade in classical Hodgkin lymphoma. Time point specified: newly diagnosed, previously untreated cHL patient sample. Negative selection with magnetic separation was used to purify CD4+ T cells from thawed PBMCs. TCRdb keeps only in-frame clones here, not all; method: immunoSEQ multiplex PCR. The table includes under 40,000 clones, less than 90% detected once. Trimming removed 0 bases from V and 8 bases from J, with 14 bases in between. The germline gives CDR1 SGHNT, CDR2 YYREEE (reference sequence). The CDR3 covers 14 residues. Sequencing was performed on CD4+ T cells from blood. V is TRBV5-4 and J is TRBJ1-2; D is ambiguous. The source is a human donor with classical Hodgkin lymphoma. CDR3 bases: TGTGCCAGCAGCTTGGCCCAGGCCTCGGTAGGCTACACCTTC. Translating it yields CASSLAQASVGYTF.